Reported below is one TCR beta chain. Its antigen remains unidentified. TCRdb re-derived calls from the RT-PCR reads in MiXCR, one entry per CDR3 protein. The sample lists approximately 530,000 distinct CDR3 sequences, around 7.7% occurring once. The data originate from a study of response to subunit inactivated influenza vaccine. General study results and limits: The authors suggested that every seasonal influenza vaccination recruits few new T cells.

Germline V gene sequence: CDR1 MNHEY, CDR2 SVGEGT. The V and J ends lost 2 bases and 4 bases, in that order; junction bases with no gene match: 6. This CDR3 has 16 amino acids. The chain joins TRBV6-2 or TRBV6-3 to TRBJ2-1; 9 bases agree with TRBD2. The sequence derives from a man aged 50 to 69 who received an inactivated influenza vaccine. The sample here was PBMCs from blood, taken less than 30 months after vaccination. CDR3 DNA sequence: TGTGCCAGCAGTTACGCTGCGGGAGGGCCTTACAATGAGCAGTTCTTC. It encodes CASSYAAGGPYNEQFF.